Each of the 30 T cell receptor beta chains below was sequenced from the same sample in a study of cytomegalovirus exposure and HLA in healthy donors. PCR was performed using 60 Vbeta and 13 Jbeta primers. Clones were read by immunoSEQ multiplex PCR, and TCRdb kept only the in-frame ones, dropping some. The sample holds around 91,000 clones, around 79% seen once. Material for sequencing was PBMCs. The receptors originated from a woman between 40 and 50 years old in good health and CMV-seropositive.

The chain is built from TRBV6-5 and TRBJ2-1; 11 positions match TRBD2. This CDR3 contains 15 residues. J gave up 7 bases and V 2 bases, and 4 bases lay outside the gene matches. CDR1 and CDR2 (germline): MNHEY, SVGAGI. CDR3 sequence reads: CASSYGTSGGNEQFF. The CDR3 DNA sequence: TGTGCCAGCAGTTACGGGACTAGCGGTGGTAATGAGCAGTTCTTC.

This clone has only one observation. The junction departs from germline at one end; a sequencing error may be responsible. The chain joins TRBV7-7 to TRBJ2-1; D is perhaps TRBD1 (6 bases). Germline CDR1 reads SSHAT; CDR2 reads FNYEAQ (reference sequence). This CDR3 has 14 amino acids. This chain's CDR3 is CASSPHNRAYEQFF. The CDR3 nucleotides are TGTGCTAGCAGTCCCCATAACAGGGCATATGAGCAGTTCTTC. The whole variable domain, filled in from reference TRBV7-7 and TRBJ2-1, reads GAGVSQSPRYKVTKRGQDVTLRCDPISSHATLYWYQQALGQGPEFLTYFNYEAQPDKSGLPSDRFSAERPEGSISTLTIQRTEQRDSAMYRCASSPHNRAYEQFFGPGTRLTVL.

This clone has a single count. V usage is TRBV7-2 and J usage is TRBJ1-2; the match to TRBD1 covers 9 bases. Trimming took 8 bases from V and 2 from J; bases not matched to a gene: 6. The CDR3 length is 14 residues. In germline, CDR1 is SGHTA, CDR2 FQGNSA. DNA for the CDR3: TGTGCCAGCGCGACCGGGACAGGGAACTATGGCTACACCTTC. This translates into CASATGTGNYGYTF. Using reference TRBV7-2 and TRBJ1-2 for the parts outside the CDR3, the full variable domain is GAGVSQSPSNKVTEKGKDVELRCDPISGHTALYWYRQSLGQGLEFLIYFQGNSAPDKSGLPSDRFSAERTGGSVSTLTIQRTQQEDSAVYLCASATGTGNYGYTFGSGTRLTVV.

The chain recombines TRBV7-2 with TRBJ2-3; D gene uncertain. Germline values: CDR1 SGHTA, CDR2 FQGNSA. V lost 2 bases to trimming and J lost 1 base, with 7 bases between them. This CDR3 contains 14 residues. The CDR3 here is CASSLRQGTDTQYF. The CDR3 DNA follows: TGTGCCAGCAGCTTACGGCAGGGCACAGATACGCAGTATTTT.

This chain joins TRBV5-6 and TRBJ2-5, with D possibly being TRBD1 or TRBD2 (5 bases each). Trimming stripped 4 bases from V and 5 bases from J, with 21 bases between. The germline gives CDR1 SGHDT, CDR2 YYEEEE. CDR3 length: 16 amino acids. The CDR3 protein is CASSLGTALATETQYF. The CDR3 bases are TGTGCCAGCAGCCTGGGGACGGCTCTAGCCACGGAGACCCAGTACTTC.

The chain joins TRBV5-4 to TRBJ1-5, with D unresolved. The germline CDR1 and CDR2 sequences are SGHNT and YYREEE (reference sequence). V was clipped by 2 bases and J by 5 bases, with 5 bases between them. The length of the CDR3 is 12 residues. The CDR3 nucleotides are TGTGCCAGCAGCTTTCCGGATCAGCCCCAGCATTTT. Translating gives CASSFPDQPQHF.

The gene calls are TRBV6-1 and TRBJ2-1; a weak D match, TRBD2 (5 bases). Germline CDR1 reads MNHNS; CDR2 reads SASEGT. This CDR3 has 12 amino acids. The V gene lost 6 bases and the J gene lost 12 bases, with 15 bases spanning the gap. The CDR3 protein is CASRDGVEGQFF. The DNA of the CDR3 is TGTGCCAGCAGGGACGGGGTCGAGGGGCAGTTCTTC.

V gene TRBV5-6 combines with J gene TRBJ2-1, with TRBD2 identical over 8 bases. CDR1 and CDR2 from the germline V gene are SGHDT and YYEEEE. The ends lost 4 bases at V and 4 bases at J; junction bases unmatched: 7. The CDR3 contains 15 residues. CDR3 sequence (DNA): TGTGCCAGCAGCGGACTAGCAGATTTTTACAATGAGCAGTTCTTC. Translated: CASSGLADFYNEQFF.

Details on this clone: The identical CDR3 is also encoded by other nucleotide sequences in the sample. V and J are TRBV6-1 and TRBJ1-2, with TRBD1 identical over 10 bases. Germline V gives CDR1 MNHNS, CDR2 SASEGT. J gave up 2 bases and V 2 bases, and 2 bases lay outside the gene matches. The CDR3 is 15 residues long. This CDR3 is CASSERQGANYGYTF. The CDR3 DNA follows: TGTGCCAGCAGTGAAAGACAGGGGGCCAACTATGGCTACACCTTC.

This chain joins TRBV28 and TRBJ2-5; D not resolved. Germline V gene data show CDR1 as MDHEN and CDR2 as SYDVKM. Between the trimmed V and J ends, which lost 11 bases and 5 bases, there was a span of 12 bases. The CDR3 covers 11 residues. CDR3 DNA sequence: TGTGCCGGATCCTTGGAGGAGACCCAGTACTTC. Its translation is CAGSLEETQYF.

This clone was seen just once. CDR3 in DNA: TGTGCCAGCGGAGGACAGAACTATGGCTACACCTTC. Its protein is CASGGQNYGYTF. The V and J genes are TRBV28 and TRBJ1-2; perhaps TRBD1 as D (6 bases). The length of the CDR3 is 12 residues. Germline V gives CDR1 MDHEN, CDR2 SYDVKM. Trimming pared 8 bases from V and 2 bases from J, leaving 9 bases between.

The rearrangement joins TRBV7-2 to TRBJ2-1; TRBD2 matches at 12 bases. The V and J ends lost 1 base and 4 bases, in that order; junction bases with no gene match: 2. The CDR3 totals 16 residues. Germline CDR1 SGHTA, CDR2 FQGNSA. Here the CDR3 DNA reads TGTGCCAGCAGCTTAGTAACTAGCGGGAGGTACAATGAGCAGTTCTTC. Translating gives CASSLVTSGRYNEQFF.

The gene calls are TRBV6-5 and TRBJ2-7; 7 bases map to TRBD1. The V gene end was trimmed by 6 bases and the J gene end by 0 bases; junction bases not matched to a gene: 8. Germline CDR1 MNHEY, CDR2 SVGAGI. CDR3 size: 15 residues. This chain's CDR3 is CASRLGTENSYEQYF. DNA of the CDR3: TGTGCCAGCAGACTCGGGACAGAGAACTCCTACGAGCAGTACTTC.

The chain carries TRBV9 and TRBJ2-6; no firm D call. V was pared by 2 bases and J by 0 bases, with 12 bases between. The CDR3 loop spans 17 amino acids. Germline V gene sequence: CDR1 SGDLS, CDR2 YYNGEE. Written as DNA, the CDR3 is TGTGCCAGCAGCGTTGTAGATCTTAGCTCTGGGGCCAACGTCCTGACTTTC. It encodes CASSVVDLSSGANVLTF.

This sequence joins TRBV27 and TRBJ2-1; 14 nucleotides align to TRBD2. Germline V gene sequence: CDR1 MNHEY, CDR2 SMNVEV (reference sequence). The ends lost 8 bases at V and 11 bases at J; junction bases unmatched: 8. The CDR3 is made up of 14 amino acids. CDR3 nucleotide sequence: TGTGCCAGCGCGGGACTAGCGGGAGATGGTAAGCAGTTCTTC. This sequence encodes CASAGLAGDGKQFF.

This clone came up once. The chain links TRBV19 to TRBJ2-7; 8 bases agree with TRBD1. Germline-derived CDR1 and CDR2 are LNHDA and SQIVND (reference sequence). CDR3 length: 14 amino acids. The V and J ends lost 5 bases and 3 bases, in that order; junction bases with no gene match: 6. CDR3 region: CASSGGQGGYEQYF. In nucleotides, the CDR3 is TGTGCCAGTAGTGGAGGACAGGGAGGCTACGAGCAGTACTTC.

The chain joins TRBV19 to TRBJ2-5; TRBD2 matches at 8 bases. The DNA end favors TRBJ2-7, so the J call may be wrong. The CDR3 is made up of 15 amino acids. Germline assignment: CDR1 LNHDA and CDR2 SQIVND (reference sequence). The CDR3 here is CASSIAAGVSYEQYF. CDR3 nucleotides: TGTGCCAGTAGTATTGCAGCGGGAGTCTCCTACGAGCAGTACTTC.

V is TRBV9 and J is TRBJ2-1; the match to TRBD2 covers 10 bases. V shed 3 bases, J shed 4 bases, and the junction held 4 bases outside the gene matches. The CDR3 length is 15 residues. Germline CDR1 reads SGDLS; CDR2 reads YYNGEE. This CDR3 reads CASSARTSGYNEQFF. The CDR3 bases are TGTGCCAGCAGCGCAAGGACTAGCGGATACAATGAGCAGTTCTTC. The full variable domain, in which reference TRBV9 and TRBJ2-1 provide the parts outside the CDR3, is DSGVTQTPKHLITATGQRVTLRCSPRSGDLSVYWYQQSLDQGLQFLIQYYNGEERAKGNILERFSAQQFPDLHSELNLSSLELGDSALYFCASSARTSGYNEQFFGPGTRLTVL.

As DNA, the CDR3 is TGTGCCACCAACCTAGCGGGAGATAAGAATGAGCAGTTCTTC. It specifies CATNLAGDKNEQFF. This sequence joins TRBV13 and TRBJ2-1; 10 bases align to TRBD2. V dropped 10 bases and J dropped 7; count of bases not matched to a gene: 10. This CDR3 region has 14 residues. Germline assignment: CDR1 PRHDT and CDR2 FYEKMQ (reference sequence). Full variable domain (rest looked up from reference TRBV13 and TRBJ2-1): AAGVIQSPRHLIKEKRETATLKCYPIPRHDTVYWYQQGPGQDPQFLISFYEKMQSDKGSIPDRFSAQQFSDYHSELNMSSLELGDSALYFCATNLAGDKNEQFFGPGTRLTVL.

The chain has TRBV7-3 and TRBJ2-5, with 9 positions matching TRBD2. Germline V gene lookup returns CDR1 SGHTA and CDR2 FQGTGA. This CDR3 has 15 amino acids. With V trimmed by 6 bases and J by 5 bases, 10 bases remained unmatched. CDR3 loop: CASSPSGVMGETQYF. CDR3 nucleotide sequence: TGTGCCAGCAGTCCTAGCGGGGTCATGGGGGAGACCCAGTACTTC. Variable domain in full (rest from reference TRBV7-3 and TRBJ2-5): GAGVSQTPSNKVTEKGKYVELRCDPISGHTALYWYRQSLGQGPEFLIYFQGTGAADDSGLPNDRFFAVRPEGSVSTLKIQRTERGDSAVYLCASSPSGVMGETQYFGPGTRLLVL.

The chain combines TRBV7-9 with TRBJ1-6, with 8 nucleotides matching TRBD1. In germline, CDR1 is SEHNR, CDR2 FQNEAQ (reference sequence). The V gene end was trimmed by 6 bases and the J gene end by 9 bases; junction bases not matched to a gene: 4. This CDR3 has 13 residues. The CDR3 protein is CASRGTGGSPLHF. The CDR3 bases are TGTGCCAGCAGGGGGACAGGTGGTTCACCCCTCCACTTT.

This sequence joins TRBV29-1 and TRBJ2-5; D is unclear. The V gene's germline CDR1 is SQVTM and CDR2 ANQGSEA. Trimming stripped 4 bases from V and 5 bases from J, with 8 bases between. The CDR3 covers 11 residues. This chain's CDR3 is CSVGSHETQYF. CDR3 bases: TGCAGCGTTGGTTCACACGAGACCCAGTACTTC.

The chain uses TRBV7-2 and TRBJ2-7; 7 nucleotides agree with TRBD1. There are 15 residues in the CDR3. The germline gives CDR1 SGHTA, CDR2 FQGNSA. J was trimmed by 2 bases and V by 6 bases; bases with no gene match: 10. The CDR3 nucleotides are TGTGCCAGCAGTCAGGGGCCGGACAGGACCTACGAGCAGTACTTC. Protein: CASSQGPDRTYEQYF.

V and J are TRBV29-1 and TRBJ2-3; TRBD2 matches 12 bases. The V segment lost 7 bases and the J segment 8 bases; nucleotides outside the gene matches: 13. There are 15 residues in the CDR3. Germline CDR1 reads SQVTM; CDR2 reads ANQGSEA. The CDR3 sequence is CSAQLAGGSPGTQYF. The CDR3 DNA reads TGCAGCGCCCAACTAGCGGGAGGCTCCCCGGGTACGCAGTATTTT.

V is TRBV28 and J is TRBJ2-7; D is uncertain. The germline V and J ends were trimmed by 5 bases and 6 bases, with 14 bases remaining between them. Germline V gene sequence: CDR1 MDHEN, CDR2 SYDVKM. The CDR3 sequence is 13 residues long. Here the CDR3 DNA reads TGTGCCAGCAGTGCGACGGGTCGCTCCGAGCAGTACTTC. Its protein product is CASSATGRSEQYF.

The rearrangement joins TRBV10-3 to TRBJ2-2; 11 positions match TRBD2. Trimming at V came to 3 bases and at J to 0 bases, leaving 9 bases not matched to a gene. CDR1 and CDR2 from the germline V gene are ENHRY and SYGVKD. CDR3 size: 19 residues. CDR3 loop: CAISDPGVAGGPNTGELFF. As DNA, the CDR3 is TGTGCCATCAGTGACCCCGGGGTAGCGGGAGGGCCGAACACCGGGGAGCTGTTTTTT.

The chain recombines TRBV4-3 with TRBJ1-5; D is undetermined. Between the trimmed V and J ends, which lost 0 bases and 1 base, there was a span of 10 bases. This CDR3 contains 16 residues. Per germline, CDR1 LGHNA and CDR2 YSLEER. The CDR3 here is CASSQDLGGSNQPQHF. The DNA of the CDR3 is TGCGCCAGCAGCCAAGATCTAGGAGGGAGCAATCAGCCCCAGCATTTT.

This clone was found once. The chain is built from TRBV11-3 and TRBJ2-1; TRBD2 matches 10 bases. The CDR3 is 15 amino acids. CDR1 is SGHNT, CDR2 YENEEA, per germline. Trimming cost V 5 bases and J 5 bases; bases outside gene matches: 6. The CDR3, as DNA: TGTGCCAGCAGCACCGGACTAGCGGTACACAATGAGCAGTTCTTC. It is translated as CASSTGLAVHNEQFF.

This chain joins TRBV18 and TRBJ1-2, with 7 bases aligning to TRBD1. The length of the CDR3 is 16 residues. The trim removed 1 base at V and 4 bases at J, leaving 9 bases unmatched. The V gene's germline CDR1 is KGHSH and CDR2 LQKENI. The CDR3 nucleotides read TGTGCCAGCTCACCACAGGACAGGAGTTCCTCCTATGGCTACACCTTC. Translating gives CASSPQDRSSSYGYTF.

The chain couples TRBV18 to TRBJ2-5; the D gene is possibly TRBD2 (5 bases). Germline values: CDR1 KGHSH, CDR2 LQKENI. The length of the CDR3 is 15 residues. With 2 bases removed from V and 2 bases from J, the gap between germline ends came to 12 bases. CDR3 region: CASSPKGGPQETQYF. In nucleotides, the CDR3 is TGTGCCAGCTCACCAAAAGGAGGACCTCAAGAGACCCAGTACTTC.